Below, 9 T cell receptor beta chains from the same sample are listed, as sequenced in a study of cytomegalovirus exposure and HLA in healthy donors. The PCR was carried out with 60 Vbeta primers and 13 Jbeta primers. Libraries were prepared by immunoSEQ multiplex PCR; TCRdb keeps only in-frame clonotypes and omits some of them. The sample yields fewer than 100,000 clones, 60% to 80% seen once. The sample comprised PBMCs. The receptors derive from a female donor in good health and CMV-seronegative.

The chain links TRBV9 to TRBJ2-1; a weak D match, TRBD2 (5 bases). V lost 0 bases, J lost 4 bases, and 11 bases lay in between. The germline gives CDR1 SGDLS, CDR2 YYNGEE. This CDR3 is built from 15 residues. The CDR3 sequence: CASSVGGQVYNEQFF. Written as DNA, the CDR3 is TGTGCCAGCAGCGTAGGAGGGCAGGTTTACAATGAGCAGTTCTTC.

The gene calls are TRBV4-3 and TRBJ1-4, with no clear D. V lost 2 bases and J 0 bases, leaving 7 bases between the germline ends. CDR1 and CDR2 from the germline V gene are LGHNA and YSLEER. The CDR3 has 15 residues. The CDR3 DNA reads TGCGCCAGCAGCCAACACAGCCCAACTAATGAAAAACTGTTTTTT. Amino acid sequence: CASSQHSPTNEKLFF.

The genes are TRBV9 and TRBJ2-1; D unclear. Germline CDR1 SGDLS, CDR2 YYNGEE. Trimming removed 0 bases from V and 0 bases from J, with 10 bases in between. The CDR3 is made up of 16 amino acids. The CDR3 nucleotides are TGTGCCAGCAGCGTAGAAGTGATTAGCTCCTACAATGAGCAGTTCTTC. Protein sequence: CASSVEVISSYNEQFF.

This sequence joins TRBV11-1 and TRBJ2-2; a weak D match, TRBD1 (5 bases). Trimming stripped 4 bases from V and 7 bases from J, with 10 bases between. The germline V gene encodes CDR1 SGHAT and CDR2 FQDESV (reference sequence). This CDR3 region has 13 residues. The CDR3 loop reads CASSSRRGGELFF. The CDR3 DNA reads as TGTGCCAGCAGCTCCAGAAGGGGCGGGGAGCTGTTTTTT.

This chain joins TRBV2 and TRBJ1-1, with D tentatively TRBD1 (6 bases). In germline, CDR1 is SNHLY, CDR2 FYNNEI. Deletions cut 6 bases from V and 2 bases from J, with 10 bases between. The CDR3 covers 13 residues. CDR3 in DNA: TGTGCCAGCAGGGGGGCAGTCAACACTGAAGCTTTCTTT. It is translated as CASRGAVNTEAFF.

This clone came up a few times. This chain joins TRBV5-1 and TRBJ1-1, with 7 nucleotides matching TRBD1. This CDR3 is 12 amino acids long. Germline V lookup: CDR1 SGHRS, CDR2 YFSETQ. Losses at the gene ends were 4 bases for V and 7 bases for J; bases not matched to a gene: 4. In nucleotides, the CDR3 is TGCGCCAGCAGCGTGGGACAGCATGAAGCTTTCTTT. The encoded protein is CASSVGQHEAFF.

The rearrangement joins TRBV21-1 to TRBJ1-3; TRBD1 is the table's D call, not checked against the DNA. TRBV21-1 is marked as a pseudogene. The CDR3 runs to 16 residues. CDR3 bases: TGTGCCAGCAGCAAAGCGGGGACAGGCAAGGGAAACACCATATATTTT. This sequence encodes CASSKAGTGKGNTIYF.

The chain employs TRBV15 and TRBJ2-5; 14 bases are a match to TRBD2. CDR1 is LNHNV, CDR2 YYDKDF, per germline (reference sequence). V lost 8 bases to trimming and J lost 3 bases; unmatched junction nucleotides: 8. The CDR3 has 16 amino acids. CDR3 DNA: TGTGCCACCTGGAGGCCGGGACTAGCGGGGGAAGAGACCCAGTACTTC. Translation gives CATWRPGLAGEETQYF.

In regard to this clone: At one end the junction does not follow the germline gene, possibly because of a read error. The chain combines TRBV2 with TRBJ2-4; 8 bases map to TRBD1. Germline lookup yields CDR1 SNHLY and CDR2 FYNNEI. The CDR3 is 14 amino acids. CDR3 in DNA: TGTGCCAGCACCCCTGGGACAGGCAAATACATTCAGTACTTC. It translates to CASTPGTGKYIQYF.